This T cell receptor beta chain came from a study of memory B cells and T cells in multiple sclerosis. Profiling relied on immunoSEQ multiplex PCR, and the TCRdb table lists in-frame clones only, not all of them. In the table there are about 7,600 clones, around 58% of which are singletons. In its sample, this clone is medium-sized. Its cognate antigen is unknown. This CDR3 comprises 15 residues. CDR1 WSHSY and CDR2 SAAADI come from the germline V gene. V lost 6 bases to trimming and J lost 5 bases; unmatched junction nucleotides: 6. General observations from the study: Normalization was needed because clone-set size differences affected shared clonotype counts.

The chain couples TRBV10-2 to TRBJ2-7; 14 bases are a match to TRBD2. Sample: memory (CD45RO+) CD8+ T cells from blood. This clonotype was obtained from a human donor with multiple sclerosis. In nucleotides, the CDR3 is TGCGCCAGCAGCGAGGGACTAGCGGGAGTCAACGAGCAGTACTTC. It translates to CASSEGLAGVNEQYF.